This T cell receptor beta chain emerged from a study of OX40 agonist ivuxolimab in advanced cancers. V shed 0 bases, J shed 5 bases, and the junction held 7 bases outside the gene matches. CDR3 length: 15 residues. From germline, CDR1 is SGHRS and CDR2 YFSETQ. Sampling of blood occurred at baseline, cycle 4 day 1, and cycle 7 day 1. TCRdb's copy holds only in-frame clones and misses some; the assay was immunoSEQ multiplex PCR. The profile covers around 68,000 clones, with around nine tenths appearing a single time and roughly 2% taken by the ten largest. The TCR sequence derives from an adult with an advanced solid tumor such as melanoma, head and neck, liver or kidney cancer. The chain joins TRBV5-1 to TRBJ2-5, with 7 bases fitting TRBD1. The specimen was CD4+ or CD8+ T cells sorted from blood, collected in a trial of the OX40 agonist ivuxolimab. This CDR3 reads CASSLGDSISETQYF. The DNA of the CDR3 is TGCGCCAGCAGCTTGGGGGACAGTATCTCCGAGACCCAGTACTTC.